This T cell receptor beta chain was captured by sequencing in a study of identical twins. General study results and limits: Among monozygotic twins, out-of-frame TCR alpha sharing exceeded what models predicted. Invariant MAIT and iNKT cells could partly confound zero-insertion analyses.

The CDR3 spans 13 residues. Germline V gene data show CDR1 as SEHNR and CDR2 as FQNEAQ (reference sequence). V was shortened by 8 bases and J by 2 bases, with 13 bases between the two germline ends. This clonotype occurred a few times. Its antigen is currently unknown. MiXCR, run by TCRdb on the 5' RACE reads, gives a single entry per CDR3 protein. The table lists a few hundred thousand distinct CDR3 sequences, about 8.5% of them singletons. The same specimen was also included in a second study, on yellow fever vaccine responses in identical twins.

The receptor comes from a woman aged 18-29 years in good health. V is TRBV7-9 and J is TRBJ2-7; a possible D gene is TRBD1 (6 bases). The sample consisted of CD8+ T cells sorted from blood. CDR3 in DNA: TGTGCCAGCGCACTGGACAGCCCCTACGAGCAGTACTTC. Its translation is CASALDSPYEQYF.